One sample yielded the 21 T cell receptor beta chains listed below, sequenced in a study of T cell responses to AZD1222 COVID-19 vaccine. Sequencing was performed with immunoSEQ multiplex PCR; in TCRdb, only in-frame clones are kept and a portion is missing. This table holds approximately 270,000 clones, 90% to 95% found once. The source was peripheral blood, collected 28 days after the second AZD1222 dose. These receptors were obtained from an adult who received the AZD1222 COVID-19 vaccine.

This chain connects TRBV28 to TRBJ1-5, with D unresolved. Trimming cost V 2 bases and J 5 bases, with 4 bases left between them. CDR1 is MDHEN, CDR2 SYDVKM, per germline. There are 12 residues in the CDR3. CDR3 sequence: CASSLQDQPQHF. CDR3 nucleotides: TGTGCCAGCAGTTTACAGGATCAGCCCCAGCATTTT.

The V gene is TRBV5-1, the J gene TRBJ2-5; tentative D call: TRBD1 (5 bases). The CDR3 covers 15 residues. Trimming shortened V by 0 bases and J by 0 bases, and 9 bases separated the two germline ends. Germline V gene data show CDR1 as SGHRS and CDR2 as YFSETQ. The CDR3 coding sequence is TGCGCCAGCAGCTTGGTCTCCAGGGACCAAGAGACCCAGTACTTC. It codes for CASSLVSRDQETQYF.

This clone was detected once. The chain combines TRBV28 with TRBJ2-7; 10 nucleotides line up with TRBD1. The CDR3 length is 14 residues. Trimming took 7 bases from V and 5 from J; bases not matched to a gene: 8. From germline, CDR1 is MDHEN and CDR2 SYDVKM. The CDR3, as DNA: TGTGCCAGCACCCTGACAGGGGGCCTGAACGAGCAGTACTTC. It translates to CASTLTGGLNEQYF.

The chain combines TRBV6-5 with TRBJ2-1; D gene ambiguous. CDR3 length equals 16 residues. V was shortened by 4 bases and J by 0 bases, with 13 bases between the two germline ends. The V gene's germline CDR1 is MNHEY and CDR2 SVGAGI. The CDR3 DNA reads TGTGCCAGCAGTTTTACGACCGCCAGCTCCTACAATGAGCAGTTCTTC. Translating gives CASSFTTASSYNEQFF.

V usage is TRBV7-9 and J usage is TRBJ1-2; no firm D call. CDR1 is SEHNR, CDR2 FQNEAQ, per germline (reference sequence). The CDR3 is 12 residues long. V was trimmed by 8 bases and J by 7 bases, leaving 14 bases between them. The CDR3 sequence: CASRASRFGYTF. The CDR3, as DNA: TGTGCCAGCCGGGCTTCGAGATTTGGCTACACCTTC.

This clone has just one count. The chain joins TRBV7-8 to TRBJ2-2; TRBD2 aligns across 10 bases. Germline CDR1 is SGHVS and CDR2 is FQNEAQ. The CDR3 runs 16 residues. Trimming removed 6 bases from V and 4 bases from J; junction bases left unmatched: 8. The CDR3 sequence is CASSRGSGRATGELFF. CDR3 sequence (DNA): TGTGCCAGCAGTAGAGGCAGCGGGAGGGCCACCGGGGAGCTGTTTTTT.

This clone appeared once. This chain links TRBV18 with TRBJ2-1; tentative D call: TRBD1 (6 bases). Germline values: CDR1 KGHSH, CDR2 LQKENI. CDR3 length: 14 amino acids. V lost 2 bases and J 2 bases, leaving 7 bases between the germline ends. The CDR3 protein is CASSPGGTYNEQFF. The CDR3 DNA reads as TGTGCCAGCTCACCAGGGGGCACCTACAATGAGCAGTTCTTC.

The rearrangement uses TRBV15 and TRBJ1-5; 8 bases are a match to TRBD1. CDR1 is LNHNV and CDR2 is YYDKDF in the germline V gene (reference sequence). This CDR3 is built from 15 residues. Germline trimming cut 0 bases from V and 5 bases from J; bases unmatched to any gene: 3. CDR3 nucleotide sequence: TGTGCCACCAGCAGAGATCCGACAGGGGATCAGCCCCAGCATTTT. Amino acid sequence: CATSRDPTGDQPQHF.

The chain couples TRBV7-9 to TRBJ2-7; 9 bases agree with TRBD1. The CDR3 has 15 amino acids. V shed 5 bases, J shed 0 bases, and the junction held 5 bases outside the gene matches. Germline loops: CDR1 SEHNR, CDR2 FQNEAQ (reference sequence). CDR3 DNA sequence: TGTGCCAGCAGCCGCGACAGGGGGAGCTCCTACGAGCAGTACTTC. Residues: CASSRDRGSSYEQYF.

This clone showed up just once. This chain joins TRBV7-9 and TRBJ2-7; 8 nucleotides agree with TRBD2. V shed 11 bases, J shed 2 bases, and the junction held 5 bases outside the gene matches. The CDR3 is 12 residues long. Per the germline V gene, CDR1 is SEHNR and CDR2 is FQNEAQ (reference sequence). This chain's CDR3 is CAVTGGPYEQYF. The DNA for the CDR3 is TGTGCCGTAACGGGGGGGCCCTACGAGCAGTACTTC. The full variable domain, in which reference TRBV7-9 and TRBJ2-7 provide the parts outside the CDR3, is DTGVSQNPRHKITKRGQNVTFRCDPISEHNRLYWYRQTLGQGPEFLTYFQNEAQLEKSRLLSDRFSAERPKGSFSTLEIQRTEQGDSAMYLCAVTGGPYEQYFGPGTRLTVT.

The rearrangement uses TRBV27 and TRBJ1-6, with TRBD1 as a possible D gene (6 bases). Germline lookup yields CDR1 MNHEY and CDR2 SMNVEV (reference sequence). The CDR3 covers 14 residues. The V end lost 6 bases, the J end lost 8 bases, and 14 bases lay between the germline ends. In DNA form, the CDR3 reads TGTGCCAGCAGAAACGGGGGCGAGGATTCACCCCTCCACTTT. This codes for CASRNGGEDSPLHF.

The CDR3 here is CASSPGAASPLHF. The CDR3 DNA reads as TGTGCCAGCTCACCGGGGGCGGCTTCACCCCTCCACTTT. The chain combines TRBV18 with TRBJ1-6; possible D gene TRBD1, 6 bases. V gave up 3 bases and J gave up 9 bases, with 9 bases separating them. Germline CDR1 is KGHSH and CDR2 is LQKENI. The CDR3 length is 13 residues.

CDR3 DNA: TGTGCCAGCAGTACCGGGACAGGGGACACAGATACGCAGTATTTT. It yields the protein CASSTGTGDTDTQYF. The J gene is TRBJ2-3, the V gene TRBV6-2 or TRBV6-3, with TRBD1 matching 10 bases. CDR1 is MNHEY, CDR2 SVGEGT, per germline. With V trimmed by 5 bases and J by 2 bases, 4 bases remained unmatched. There are 15 residues in the CDR3.

This sequence joins TRBV28 and TRBJ1-4; D gene uncertain. Germline assignment: CDR1 MDHEN and CDR2 SYDVKM. The CDR3 runs to 14 residues. Deletions cut 3 bases from V and 0 bases from J, with 5 bases between. Here the CDR3 reads CASSLQTTNEKLFF. DNA for the CDR3: TGTGCCAGCAGTTTGCAGACAACTAATGAAAAACTGTTTTTT. Using reference TRBV28 and TRBJ1-4 for the parts outside the CDR3, the full variable domain is DVKVTQSSRYLVKRTGEKVFLECVQDMDHENMFWYRQDPGLGLRLIYFSYDVKMKEKGDIPEGYSVSREKKERFSLILESASTNQTSMYLCASSLQTTNEKLFFGSGTQLSVL.

The chain employs TRBV5-1 and TRBJ1-2, with 9 bases lining up with TRBD1. Per germline, CDR1 SGHRS and CDR2 YFSETQ. With V trimmed by 5 bases and J by 3 bases, 11 bases remained unmatched. CDR3 length: 16 amino acids. The CDR3 nucleotides are TGCGCCAGCAGTTCACTCCCACAGGGGGCCGACTATGGCTACACCTTC. The encoded protein is CASSSLPQGADYGYTF.

The chain is built from TRBV28 and TRBJ1-2; the D gene is possibly TRBD1 (6 bases). The V gene's germline CDR1 is MDHEN and CDR2 SYDVKM. V was pared by 2 bases and J by 1 base, with 11 bases between. This CDR3 is 15 amino acids long. The CDR3 loop reads CASSLAGGLNYGYTF. The CDR3 coding sequence is TGTGCCAGCAGTTTAGCGGGGGGCCTTAACTATGGCTACACCTTC.

The rearrangement links TRBV29-1 to TRBJ1-2; TRBD1 is a possible D gene (6 bases). Per the germline V gene, CDR1 is SQVTM and CDR2 is ANQGSEA. The CDR3 runs 13 residues. Trimming shortened V by 6 bases and J by 7 bases, and 18 bases separated the two germline ends. The DNA of the CDR3 is TGCAGCGTACTACCGGGGGCGCCTATTGGCTACACCTTC. Translating it yields CSVLPGAPIGYTF.

This chain joins TRBV9 and TRBJ2-7; 11 bases map to TRBD2. This CDR3 is 15 amino acids long. Germline CDR1 SGDLS, CDR2 YYNGEE. J gave up 5 bases and V 4 bases, and 8 bases lay outside the gene matches. The CDR3: CASSPGTSGFHEQYF. The CDR3 DNA reads as TGTGCCAGCAGCCCCGGGACTAGCGGATTTCACGAGCAGTACTTC.

The chain uses TRBV28 and TRBJ1-5; D gene uncertain. There are 14 residues in the CDR3. Germline V gives CDR1 MDHEN, CDR2 SYDVKM. The germline V and J ends were trimmed by 1 base and 5 bases, with 9 bases remaining between them. The CDR3 nucleotides read TGTGCCAGCAGTTTATCCCGGGTAGATCAGCCCCAGCATTTT. Encoded protein: CASSLSRVDQPQHF.

The chain couples TRBV6-5 to TRBJ1-5; the D gene is possibly TRBD1 (5 bases). Germline values: CDR1 MNHEY, CDR2 SVGAGI. The CDR3 has 15 amino acids. Trimming shortened V by 5 bases and J by 1 base, and 12 bases separated the two germline ends. DNA of the CDR3: TGTGCCAGCAGTAGACACCGGGACAGCAATCAGCCCCAGCATTTT. This sequence encodes CASSRHRDSNQPQHF.

The rearrangement uses TRBV28 and TRBJ2-1, with D uncertain. CDR3 length equals 15 residues. CDR1 is MDHEN and CDR2 is SYDVKM in the germline V gene. The V and J ends lost 4 bases and 3 bases respectively, with 13 bases between them. The CDR3, as DNA: TGTGCCAGCAGTTCCGCAAGTGGCGGCTACAATGAGCAGTTCTTC. Amino acids: CASSSASGGYNEQFF.